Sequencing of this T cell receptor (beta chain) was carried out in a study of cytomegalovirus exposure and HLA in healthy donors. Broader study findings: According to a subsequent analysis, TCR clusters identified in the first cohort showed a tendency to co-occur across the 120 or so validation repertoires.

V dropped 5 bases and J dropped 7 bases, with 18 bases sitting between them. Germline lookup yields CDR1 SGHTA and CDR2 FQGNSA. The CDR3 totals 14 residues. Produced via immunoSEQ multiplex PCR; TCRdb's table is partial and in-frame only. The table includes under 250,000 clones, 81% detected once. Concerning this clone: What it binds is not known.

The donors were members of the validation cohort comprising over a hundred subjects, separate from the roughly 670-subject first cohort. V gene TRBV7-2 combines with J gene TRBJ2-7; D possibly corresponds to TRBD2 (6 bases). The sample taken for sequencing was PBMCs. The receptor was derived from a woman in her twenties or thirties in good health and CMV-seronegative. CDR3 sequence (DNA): TGTGCCAGCAGCCTCACGGCGGCGGGATGGGAGCAGTACTTC. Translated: CASSLTAAGWEQYF.